The 17 T cell receptor beta chains below were found in one sample sequenced in a study of CD8 T cells in Susac syndrome. When the RNA was reverse transcribed, random hexamers were used with an input of about 0.45 to 1 ug. TCRdb redid the calling of the immunoSEQ multiplex PCR reads with MiXCR, one entry per CDR3 protein. The sample includes around 190,000 distinct CDR3 sequences, approximately 93% of them seen just once. Specimen: CD4+ T cells from PBMCs. These receptors were taken from a human donor in good health.

The J gene is TRBJ2-2, the V gene TRBV6-2 or TRBV6-3; the D is unclear. CDR1 MNHEY and CDR2 SVGEGT come from the germline V gene. This CDR3 is 14 amino acids long. Trimming left V 4 bases short and J 11 bases short, with 17 bases between. CDR3 nucleotide sequence: TGTGCCAGCAGTTCCTCCTCTTCAACCAAAGAGCTGTTTTTT. This codes for CASSSSSSTKELFF.

Only one count was recorded for this clonotype. The V call is TRBV5-1, the J call TRBJ2-2, with D uncertain. V was cut by 0 bases and J by 9 bases, with 15 bases left in between. Germline assignment: CDR1 SGHRS and CDR2 YFSETQ. The CDR3 is made up of 15 amino acids. Here the CDR3 DNA reads TGCGCCAGCAGCTTGGAGGGTACCTCTCTTAGGGAGCTGTTTTTT. This codes for CASSLEGTSLRELFF.

The gene calls are TRBV5-1 and TRBJ2-3; D is unclear. The CDR3 is 15 amino acids. CDR1 and CDR2 (germline): SGHRS, YFSETQ. Trimming removed 0 bases at V and 4 bases at J, with 12 bases between. CDR3 amino acids: CASSLAARDADTQYF. The CDR3 nucleotides are TGCGCCAGCAGCTTGGCGGCCCGAGATGCAGATACGCAGTATTTT.

This rearrangement joins TRBV6-2 or TRBV6-3 to TRBJ2-5, with D possibly being TRBD1 (6 bases). The germline gives CDR1 MNHEY, CDR2 SVGEGT. The CDR3 loop spans 14 amino acids. V lost 8 bases to trimming and J lost 1 base, with 14 bases between them. CDR3 sequence (DNA): TGTGCCAGCCGTTTGTTGGGGGCCCAAGAGACCCAGTACTTC. It translates to CASRLLGAQETQYF.

The chain recombines TRBV28 with TRBJ2-7; D call uncertain. CDR3 length equals 12 residues. CDR1 and CDR2 (germline): MDHEN, SYDVKM. V dropped 6 bases and J dropped 4 bases, with 10 bases sitting between them. The CDR3 here is CASSGYVYEQYF. The CDR3, as DNA: TGTGCCAGCAGCGGTTATGTGTACGAGCAGTACTTC.

The chain couples TRBV5-6 to TRBJ2-7; D is undetermined. V lost 1 base and J 4 bases, leaving 9 bases between the germline ends. Germline values: CDR1 SGHDT, CDR2 YYEEEE. The CDR3 has 13 residues. In DNA form, the CDR3 reads TGTGCCAGCAGCTTGACAGAGATATACGAGCAGTACGTC. Its translation: CASSLTEIYEQYV.

The genes are TRBV9 and TRBJ1-6; D remains unclear. CDR1 SGDLS and CDR2 YYNGEE come from the germline V gene. The CDR3 is made up of 16 amino acids. The V gene lost 3 bases and the J gene lost 0 bases, with 10 bases spanning the gap. The CDR3 DNA reads TGTGCCAGCAGCGGCCCCGGGAGCTCCTATAATTCACCCCTCCACTTT. It translates to CASSGPGSSYNSPLHF. Using reference TRBV9 and TRBJ1-6 for the parts outside the CDR3, the full variable domain is DSGVTQTPKHLITATGQRVTLRCSPRSGDLSVYWYQQSLDQGLQFLIQYYNGEERAKGNILERFSAQQFPDLHSELNLSSLELGDSALYFCASSGPGSSYNSPLHFGNGTRLTVT.

The chain joins TRBV11-2 to TRBJ2-6; D possibly corresponds to TRBD2 (5 bases). Germline CDR1 is SGHAT and CDR2 is FQNNGV. V lost 5 bases and J lost 0, with 20 bases in between. This CDR3 is built from 19 residues. CDR3 in DNA: TGTGCCAGCAGCCCGAGGGCCGGGCAGGTTAACTCTGGGGCCAACGTCCTGACTTTC. Amino acid sequence: CASSPRAGQVNSGANVLTF.

This rearrangement joins TRBV3-1 to TRBJ1-6; D uncertain. Germline CDR1 is LGHDT and CDR2 is YNNKEL (reference sequence). V lost 4 bases, J lost 8 bases, and 15 bases lay in between. There are 15 residues in the CDR3. The CDR3 here is CASSRKPGSDSPLHF. The DNA for the CDR3 is TGTGCCAGCAGCCGAAAACCGGGTTCGGATTCACCCCTCCACTTT.

The chain joins TRBV19 to TRBJ2-3; D gene ambiguous. Germline lookup yields CDR1 LNHDA and CDR2 SQIVND (reference sequence). The CDR3 contains 14 residues. Trimming took 4 bases from V and 6 from J, leaving 14 bases between them. CDR3 DNA sequence: TGTGCCAGTAGTAACCCACCACCCGGTGATACGCAGTATTTT. As protein: CASSNPPPGDTQYF.

The chain has TRBV20-1 and TRBJ2-7; TRBD2 matches 12 bases. The CDR3 is 14 amino acids. V gave up 5 bases and J gave up 3 bases; unmatched junction bases: 5. The V gene's germline CDR1 is DFQATT and CDR2 SNEGSKA (reference sequence). The CDR3 loop is CSAWLAGGLYEQYF. The CDR3 region has the DNA TGCAGTGCTTGGCTAGCGGGGGGGCTCTACGAGCAGTACTTC.

This rearrangement joins TRBV29-1 to TRBJ1-3; 8 nucleotides match TRBD1. The CDR3 is 13 amino acids. Germline lookup yields CDR1 SQVTM and CDR2 ANQGSEA. The ends lost 7 bases at V and 2 bases at J; junction bases unmatched: 4. This CDR3 reads CSGRQGTGNTIYF. CDR3 coding DNA: TGCAGCGGCCGACAGGGGACTGGAAACACCATATATTTT.

The chain is built from TRBV15 and TRBJ1-6, with 9 bases identical to TRBD1. The ends lost 4 bases at V and 9 bases at J; junction bases unmatched: 4. The length of the CDR3 is 14 residues. Germline V gene lookup returns CDR1 LNHNV and CDR2 YYDKDF (reference sequence). The CDR3 reads CATSKGQGVSPLHF. The CDR3 DNA sequence: TGTGCCACCAGCAAGGGACAGGGCGTTTCACCCCTCCACTTT.

The V call is TRBV3-1, the J call TRBJ2-7; D unresolved. This CDR3 spans 15 amino acids. V was pared by 1 base and J by 1 base, with 11 bases between. Germline loops: CDR1 LGHDT, CDR2 YNNKEL (reference sequence). As DNA, the CDR3 is TGTGCCAGCAGCCAAGTAGGCGACTCTTCCTACGAGCAGTACTTC. Its translation: CASSQVGDSSYEQYF.

The chain combines TRBV20-1 with TRBJ2-7; D is unresolved. In germline, CDR1 is DFQATT, CDR2 SNEGSKA (reference sequence). The CDR3 is 11 amino acids. V shed 3 bases and J shed 3 bases, with 6 bases lying between them. This chain's CDR3 is CSARLDYEQYV. For the CDR3, the DNA is TGCAGTGCTAGGCTCGACTACGAGCAGTACGTC.

CDR3 DNA sequence: TGCAGCGTTGGGGGGCCGTCTCTTCTCACTGAAGCTTTCTTT. Its translation is CSVGGPSLLTEAFF. This chain connects TRBV29-1 to TRBJ1-1, with D possibly matching TRBD1 (6 bases). Trimming left V 4 bases short and J 4 bases short, with 16 bases between. Germline-derived CDR1 and CDR2 are SQVTM and ANQGSEA. This CDR3 spans 14 amino acids.

This clonotype was picked up one time. J is TRBJ2-3 and V is TRBV10-3, with 9 bases aligning to TRBD1. Trimming cost V 4 bases and J 4 bases; bases outside gene matches: 6. Germline CDR1 and CDR2: ENHRY and SYGVKD. The CDR3 length is 15 residues. The CDR3 sequence: CAISAGQGSADTQYF. CDR3 nucleotides: TGTGCCATCAGTGCGGGACAGGGAAGTGCAGATACGCAGTATTTT.